The 23 T cell receptor beta chains listed next were all sequenced from one sample in a study of response to subunit inactivated influenza vaccine. TCRdb reprocessed the RT-PCR reads via MiXCR and lists one record per CDR3 protein. The sample holds around 200,000 distinct CDR3 sequences, roughly 12% seen once. A further study also used this sample, focusing on T cells expressing NK-cell markers. That work states: UMIs accompanied the 5'RACE template switching by which TCR beta cDNA was made.

Sequencing used CD8+ T cells sorted from PBMCs, obtained approximately 12 days after vaccination. The receptor set was obtained from a man aged 50 to 59 who received an inactivated influenza vaccine.

This clonotype appeared many times. The chain combines TRBV4-2 with TRBJ2-2; the match to TRBD2 covers 14 bases. CDR1 LGHNA and CDR2 YNFKEQ come from the germline V gene. The V and J ends lost 6 bases and 7 bases, in that order; junction bases with no gene match: 4. The CDR3 extends over 15 amino acids. The CDR3 bases are TGTGCCAGCAGGGGACTAGCGGGAGCGGTCGGGGAGCTGTTTTTT. This translates into CASRGLAGAVGELFF.

The rearrangement joins TRBV28 to TRBJ1-1, with D tentatively TRBD1 (5 bases). There are 14 residues in the CDR3. CDR1 and CDR2 from the germline V gene are MDHEN and SYDVKM. Between the trimmed V and J ends, which lost 2 bases and 0 bases, there was a span of 7 bases. CDR3 sequence: CASSLAQVNTEAFF. In DNA, the CDR3 is TGTGCCAGCAGTTTAGCACAGGTGAACACTGAAGCTTTCTTT.

This clonotype was seen only a few times. This chain uses TRBV6-2 or TRBV6-3 with TRBJ2-1, with D hard to call. Trimming took 7 bases from V and 0 from J, leaving 10 bases between them. This CDR3 comprises 14 residues. Germline CDR1 is MNHEY and CDR2 is SVGEGT. The CDR3 nucleotides read TGTGCCAGCACCGTGCTAGGCTCCTACAATGAGCAGTTCTTC. Translated, it gives CASTVLGSYNEQFF.

The sample holds many counts of this clonotype. This sequence joins TRBV15 and TRBJ2-1; 9 nucleotides match TRBD1. V shed 1 base, J shed 9 bases, and the junction held 13 bases outside the gene matches. The CDR3 contains 17 residues. CDR1 and CDR2 (germline): LNHNV, YYDKDF (reference sequence). The DNA of the CDR3 is TGTGCCACCAGCAGAGGGGGAGCCGGGACAGGGTTCGTTGAGCAGTTCTTC. Translating gives CATSRGGAGTGFVEQFF.

The chain joins TRBV28 to TRBJ2-7; 11 nucleotides match TRBD1. J was trimmed by 2 bases and V by 3 bases; bases with no gene match: 6. This CDR3 has 16 residues. Germline lookup yields CDR1 MDHEN and CDR2 SYDVKM. The CDR3 DNA reads TGTGCCAGCAGTTTGGTGTTGGGACAGGGGGCCTACGAGCAGTACTTC. As protein: CASSLVLGQGAYEQYF.

This clonotype was detected a few times. This sequence joins TRBV27 and TRBJ2-5; D gene uncertain. This CDR3 comprises 11 residues. Between the trimmed V and J ends, which lost 7 bases and 7 bases, there was a span of 10 bases. CDR1 is MNHEY and CDR2 is SMNVEV in the germline V gene (reference sequence). This chain's CDR3 is CASTPVGTQYF. The DNA of the CDR3 is TGTGCCAGCACCCCGGTCGGGACCCAGTACTTC.

This clonotype was detected many times. This sequence joins TRBV11-3 and TRBJ2-1, with no clear D. The CDR3 is 14 amino acids. Germline CDR1 reads SGHNT; CDR2 reads YENEEA. V was pared by 0 bases and J by 8 bases, with 11 bases between. In DNA form, the CDR3 reads TGTGCCAGCAGCTTAGATCTAAGACTGGATGAGCAGTTCTTC. This codes for CASSLDLRLDEQFF. Full variable domain (rest looked up from reference TRBV11-3 and TRBJ2-1): EAGVVQSPRYKIIEKKQPVAFWCNPISGHNTLYWYLQNLGQGPELLIRYENEEAVDDSQLPKDRFSAERLKGVDSTLKIQPAELGDSAVYLCASSLDLRLDEQFFGPGTRLTVL.

The chain carries TRBV28 and TRBJ2-3; no definite D call. V lost 2 bases and J 4 bases, leaving 19 bases between the germline ends. The CDR3 totals 17 residues. Germline lookup yields CDR1 MDHEN and CDR2 SYDVKM. The CDR3 region has the DNA TGTGCCAGCAGTTTAGTCCGACTCCCAGATTTCCCAGATACGCAGTATTTT. Its protein is CASSLVRLPDFPDTQYF.

The chain couples TRBV29-1 to TRBJ2-1, with 10 bases identical to TRBD2. The CDR3 runs to 15 residues. Losses at the gene ends were 3 bases for V and 2 bases for J; bases not matched to a gene: 4. CDR1 is SQVTM, CDR2 ANQGSEA, per germline. The CDR3: CSVDGLAVTYNEQFF. CDR3 sequence (DNA): TGCAGCGTTGATGGACTAGCGGTGACCTACAATGAGCAGTTCTTC.

This clonotype has just a few counts. V and J are TRBV7-9 and TRBJ2-7; 7 bases are a match to TRBD1. This CDR3 has 17 residues. The V gene's germline CDR1 is SEHNR and CDR2 FQNEAQ (reference sequence). The V segment lost 2 bases and the J segment 1 base; nucleotides outside the gene matches: 11. CDR3 sequence (DNA): TGTGCCAGCAGCTTATTTCAGGAACGGGACAGTTCCTACGAGCAGTACTTC. Translating gives CASSLFQERDSSYEQYF.

CDR3 nucleotides: TGTGCCAGCAGCATCTTATCGTACTCTGGGGCCAACGTCCTGACTTTC. This translates into CASSILSYSGANVLTF. The chain is built from TRBV13 and TRBJ2-6, with D unclear. The CDR3 consists of 16 residues. Trimming shortened V by 5 bases and J by 0 bases, and 11 bases separated the two germline ends. Germline CDR1 is PRHDT and CDR2 is FYEKMQ (reference sequence).

This clonotype was seen more than once but under ten times. The chain couples TRBV6-2 or TRBV6-3 to TRBJ2-1, with D tentatively TRBD2 (6 bases). Trimming left V 4 bases short and J 4 bases short, with 11 bases between. The length of the CDR3 is 14 residues. CDR1 and CDR2 from the germline V gene are MNHEY and SVGEGT. CDR3: CASSWAGSYNEQFF. The CDR3 nucleotides are TGTGCCAGCAGTTGGGCGGGGTCTTACAATGAGCAGTTCTTC.

This clonotype has a handful of counts. This chain joins TRBV29-1 and TRBJ2-1; TRBD2 matches 14 bases. The CDR3 is made up of 14 amino acids. The ends lost 4 bases at V and 10 bases at J; junction bases unmatched: 6. Germline lookup yields CDR1 SQVTM and CDR2 ANQGSEA. CDR3 DNA: TGCAGCGTTGTGGGACTAGCGGGAGTCGGCGAGCAGTTCTTC. Amino acids: CSVVGLAGVGEQFF.

The chain joins TRBV5-6 to TRBJ2-7; 8 nucleotides align to TRBD2. V was pared by 2 bases and J by 4 bases, with 5 bases of the junction left unmatched. Germline V gene data show CDR1 as SGHDT and CDR2 as YYEEEE. CDR3 length: 14 residues. CDR3 protein: CASSFVTSGYEQYF. The CDR3 DNA reads as TGTGCCAGCAGCTTTGTAACTAGCGGATACGAGCAGTACTTC. The full variable domain, in which reference TRBV5-6 and TRBJ2-7 provide the parts outside the CDR3, is DAGVTQSPTHLIKTRGQQVTLRCSPKSGHDTVSWYQQALGQGPQFIFQYYEEEERQRGNFPDRFSGHQFPNYSSELNVNALLLGDSALYLCASSFVTSGYEQYFGPGTRLTVT.

The chain is built from TRBV4-3 and TRBJ1-1; TRBD1 matches at 11 bases. Per the germline V gene, CDR1 is LGHNA and CDR2 is YSLEER. Trimming at V came to 0 bases and at J to 11 bases, leaving 11 bases not matched to a gene. The CDR3 runs to 16 residues. CDR3: CASSQDIGQGAGGAFF. CDR3 nucleotides: TGCGCCAGCAGCCAAGATATAGGACAGGGGGCCGGGGGGGCTTTCTTT.

The chain employs TRBV25-1 and TRBJ2-7; D gene uncertain. The CDR3 runs 11 residues. Germline V CDR1 and CDR2: MGHDK, SYGVNS. With 6 bases removed from V and 5 bases from J, the gap between germline ends came to 8 bases. CDR3 region: CASSVLDEQYF. The CDR3, as DNA: TGTGCCAGCAGCGTCCTTGACGAGCAGTACTTC.

In its sample, this clonotype was seen a few times. This chain links TRBV27 with TRBJ2-1; TRBD2 matches 12 bases. Germline CDR1 reads MNHEY; CDR2 reads SMNVEV (reference sequence). The length of the CDR3 is 17 residues. V lost 2 bases, J lost 7 bases, and 9 bases stayed unmatched. The CDR3 loop is CASSLGSSGRARNEQFF. For the CDR3, the DNA is TGTGCCAGCAGTTTAGGGTCTAGCGGGAGGGCCCGTAATGAGCAGTTCTTC.

Written as DNA, the CDR3 is TGCAGTGCTAGTAAGACAGGGCCGTCAGATACGCAGTATTTT. It specifies CSASKTGPSDTQYF. The rearrangement links TRBV20-1 to TRBJ2-3, with 7 bases identical to TRBD1. V dropped 3 bases and J dropped 4; count of bases not matched to a gene: 7. The CDR3 runs 14 residues. Germline lookup yields CDR1 DFQATT and CDR2 SNEGSKA (reference sequence).

This clonotype occurred many times. The gene calls are TRBV7-6 and TRBJ2-5; D may be TRBD2 (7 bases). V dropped 3 bases and J dropped 4 bases, with 12 bases sitting between them. The CDR3 loop spans 14 amino acids. CDR1 SGHVS and CDR2 FNYEAQ come from the germline V gene. CDR3 nucleotides: TGTGCCAGCAGCTTGGGGGGGGGCAGAGAGACCCAGTACTTC. It yields the protein CASSLGGGRETQYF. Supplemented by reference TRBV7-6 and TRBJ2-5, the full variable domain reads GAGVSQSPRYKVTKRGQDVALRCDPISGHVSLYWYRQALGQGPEFLTYFNYEAQQDKSGLPNDRFSAERPEGSISTLTIQRTEQRDSAMYRCASSLGGGRETQYFGPGTRLLVL.

This clonotype was recorded many times. The chain uses TRBV27 and TRBJ2-5; D gene unclear. This CDR3 has 12 amino acids. The germline CDR1 and CDR2 sequences are MNHEY and SMNVEV (reference sequence). The ends were cut back, 6 bases at V and 5 bases at J, with 10 bases in the middle. CDR3 sequence (DNA): TGTGCCAGCAGCTCCGGGTTGGAGACCCAGTACTTC. It codes for CASSSGLETQYF.

There are a few counts of this clonotype. The chain joins TRBV6-2 or TRBV6-3 to TRBJ2-1, with D hard to call. Germline-derived CDR1 and CDR2 are MNHEY and SVGEGT. This CDR3 is 12 amino acids long. Trimming took off 6 bases at V and 8 bases at J, with 11 bases between the two ends. For the CDR3, the DNA is TGTGCCAGCAGCCCCGAGACGCATGAGCAGTTCTTC. Translating gives CASSPETHEQFF.

The V gene is TRBV28, the J gene TRBJ1-1; the match to TRBD1 covers 7 bases. The germline CDR1 and CDR2 sequences are MDHEN and SYDVKM. The ends lost 8 bases at V and 4 bases at J; junction bases unmatched: 10. The CDR3 has 14 amino acids. In nucleotides, the CDR3 is TGTGCCAGCGGGTTTGAGGGGGCTGGCACTGAAGCTTTCTTT. Translated, it gives CASGFEGAGTEAFF. The full variable domain, rest sourced from reference TRBV28 and TRBJ1-1, is DVKVTQSSRYLVKRTGEKVFLECVQDMDHENMFWYRQDPGLGLRLIYFSYDVKMKEKGDIPEGYSVSREKKERFSLILESASTNQTSMYLCASGFEGAGTEAFFGQGTRLTVV.

This clonotype showed up many times. The chain is built from TRBV2 and TRBJ2-7; D unresolved. V shed 7 bases and J shed 3 bases, with 10 bases lying between them. The CDR3 runs to 12 residues. Germline-derived CDR1 and CDR2 are SNHLY and FYNNEI. The CDR3 sequence is CASITRSYEQYF. DNA for the CDR3: TGTGCCAGCATCACTCGCAGCTACGAGCAGTACTTC.